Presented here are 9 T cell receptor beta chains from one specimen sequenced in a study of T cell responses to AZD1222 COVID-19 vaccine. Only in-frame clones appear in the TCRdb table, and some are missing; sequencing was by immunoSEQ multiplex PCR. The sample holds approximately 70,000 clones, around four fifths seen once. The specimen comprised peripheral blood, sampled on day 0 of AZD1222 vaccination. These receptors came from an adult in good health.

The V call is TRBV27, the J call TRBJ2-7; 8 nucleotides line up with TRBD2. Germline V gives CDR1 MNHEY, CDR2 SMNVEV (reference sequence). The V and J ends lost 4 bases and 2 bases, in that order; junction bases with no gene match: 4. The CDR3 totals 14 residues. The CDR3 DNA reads TGTGCCAGCAGTTCGGGCGGGGGGACCTACGAGCAGTACTTC. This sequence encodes CASSSGGGTYEQYF.

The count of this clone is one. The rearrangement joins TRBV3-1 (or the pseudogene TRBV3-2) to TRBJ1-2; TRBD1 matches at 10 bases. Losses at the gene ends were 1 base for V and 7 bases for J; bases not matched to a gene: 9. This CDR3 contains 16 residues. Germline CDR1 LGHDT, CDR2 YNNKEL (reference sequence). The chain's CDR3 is CASSQVPTGTGAGYTF. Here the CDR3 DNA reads TGTGCCAGCAGCCAAGTTCCCACCGGGACAGGGGCTGGCTACACCTTC.

The CDR3 nucleotides are TGTGCCAGCAGCGGAAGGGTTGAGGGCGGGGAGCTGTTTTTT. Translation gives CASSGRVEGGELFF. The chain joins TRBV9 to TRBJ2-2, with D perhaps matching TRBD2 (5 bases). Trimming removed 3 bases from V and 7 bases from J, with 13 bases in between. CDR3 length: 14 residues. Germline V lookup: CDR1 SGDLS, CDR2 YYNGEE. Together with reference TRBV9 and TRBJ2-2, the CDR3 gives the full variable domain: DSGVTQTPKHLITATGQRVTLRCSPRSGDLSVYWYQQSLDQGLQFLIQYYNGEERAKGNILERFSAQQFPDLHSELNLSSLELGDSALYFCASSGRVEGGELFFGEGSRLTVL.

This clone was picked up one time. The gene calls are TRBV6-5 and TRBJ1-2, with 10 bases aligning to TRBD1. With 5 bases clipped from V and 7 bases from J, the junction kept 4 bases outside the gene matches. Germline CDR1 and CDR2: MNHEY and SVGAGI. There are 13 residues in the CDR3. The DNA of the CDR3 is TGTGCCAGCAGTCCCCGGGACAGGGGTGGCTACACCTTC. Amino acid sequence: CASSPRDRGGYTF.

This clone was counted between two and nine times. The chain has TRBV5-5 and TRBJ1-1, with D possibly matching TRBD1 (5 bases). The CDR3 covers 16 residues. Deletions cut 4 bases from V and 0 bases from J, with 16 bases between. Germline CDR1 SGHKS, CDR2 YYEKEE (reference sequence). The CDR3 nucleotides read TGTGCCAGCAGCCCCTTTTCCGGGACGGTGAACACTGAAGCTTTCTTT. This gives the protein CASSPFSGTVNTEAFF.

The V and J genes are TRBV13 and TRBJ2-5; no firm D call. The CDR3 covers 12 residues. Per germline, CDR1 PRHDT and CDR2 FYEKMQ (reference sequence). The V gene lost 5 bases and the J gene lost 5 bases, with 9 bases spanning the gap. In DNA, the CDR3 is TGTGCCAGCAGCCGAAGGACGGAGACCCAGTACTTC. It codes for CASSRRTETQYF.

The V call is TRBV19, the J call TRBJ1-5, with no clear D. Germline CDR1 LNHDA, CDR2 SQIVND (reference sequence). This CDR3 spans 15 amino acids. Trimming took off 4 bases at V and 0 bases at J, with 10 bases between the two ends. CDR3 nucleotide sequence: TGTGCCAGTAGTAACGTTGCTTATAGCAATCAGCCCCAGCATTTT. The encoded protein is CASSNVAYSNQPQHF.

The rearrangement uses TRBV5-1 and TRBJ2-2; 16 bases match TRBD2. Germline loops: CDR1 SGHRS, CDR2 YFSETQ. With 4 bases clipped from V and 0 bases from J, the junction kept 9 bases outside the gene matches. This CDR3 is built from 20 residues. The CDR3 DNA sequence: TGCGCCAGCAGCGCATCGATAGGGACTAGCGGGGGGGCGAACACCGGGGAGCTGTTTTTT. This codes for CASSASIGTSGGANTGELFF.

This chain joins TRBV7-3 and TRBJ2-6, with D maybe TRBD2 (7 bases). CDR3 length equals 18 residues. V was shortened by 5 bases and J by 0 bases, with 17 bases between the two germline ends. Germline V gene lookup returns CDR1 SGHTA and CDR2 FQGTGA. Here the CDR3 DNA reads TGTGCCAGCAGCCTGACGGGGGGCCGGCGCTCTGGGGCCAACGTCCTGACTTTC. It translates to CASSLTGGRRSGANVLTF.